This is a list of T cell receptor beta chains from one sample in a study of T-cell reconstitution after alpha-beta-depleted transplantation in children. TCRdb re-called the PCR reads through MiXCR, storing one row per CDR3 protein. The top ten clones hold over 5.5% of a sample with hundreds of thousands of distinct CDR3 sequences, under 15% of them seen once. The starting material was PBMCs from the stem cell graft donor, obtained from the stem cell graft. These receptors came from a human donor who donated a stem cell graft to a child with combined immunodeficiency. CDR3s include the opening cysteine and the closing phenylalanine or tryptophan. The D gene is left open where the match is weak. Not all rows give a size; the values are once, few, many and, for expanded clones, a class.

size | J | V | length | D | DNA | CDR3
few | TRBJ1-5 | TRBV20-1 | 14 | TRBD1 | TGCAGTGCTAGAGGGGGGACAGTCAATCAGCCCCAGCATTTT | CSARGGTVNQPQHF
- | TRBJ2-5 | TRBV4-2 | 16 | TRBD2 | TGTGCCAGCAGCCAAGGTCTGCGGGGGGACCAAGAGACCCAGTACTTC | CASSQGLRGDQETQYF
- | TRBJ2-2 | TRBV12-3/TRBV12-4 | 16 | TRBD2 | TGTGCCAGCAGTCTGTTAGCGGGAGAAAGCACCGGGGAGCTGTTTTTT | CASSLLAGESTGELFF
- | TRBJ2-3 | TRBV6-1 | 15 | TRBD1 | TGTGCCAGCAGTGATCCCGAGGGGGCCACAGATACGCAGTATTTT | CASSDPEGATDTQYF
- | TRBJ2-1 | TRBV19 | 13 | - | TGTGCCACCTCGGGCGGGAATAATCCGGAGCAGTTCTTC | CATSGGNNPEQFF
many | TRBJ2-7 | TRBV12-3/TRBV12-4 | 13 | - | TGTGCCAGCAGTTTTGGCCTAGTGCTCGAGCAGTACTTC | CASSFGLVLEQYF
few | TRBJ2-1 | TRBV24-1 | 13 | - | TGTGCCACCAGTGATTTACCCTCGGACCCCCAGTTCTTC | CATSDLPSDPQFF
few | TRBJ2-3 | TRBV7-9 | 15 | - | TGTGCCAGCAGCTTCAACGAGGTTTTCACAGATACGCAGTATTTT | CASSFNEVFTDTQYF
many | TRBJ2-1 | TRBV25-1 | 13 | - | TGTGCCAGCAGTGAATGGGCTAGCCGTGAGCAGTTCTTC | CASSEWASREQFF
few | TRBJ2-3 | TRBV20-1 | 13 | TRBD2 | TGCAGTGCTACAGGGAGGGGCGGGGATACGCAGTATTTT | CSATGRGGDTQYF
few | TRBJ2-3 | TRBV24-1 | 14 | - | TGTGCCACCCGGCAGGCAGGGGGCACAGATACGCAGTATTTT | CATRQAGGTDTQYF
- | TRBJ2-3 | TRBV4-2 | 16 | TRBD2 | TGTGCCAGCAGCCAAGGAGCGGGGGGTAGCACAGATACGCAGTATTTT | CASSQGAGGSTDTQYF
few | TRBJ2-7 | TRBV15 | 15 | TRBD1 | TGTGCCACCAGCTTATACCGGGACAGGGCCTACGAGCAGTACTTC | CATSLYRDRAYEQYF
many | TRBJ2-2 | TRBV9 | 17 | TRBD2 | TGTGCCAGCAGCGTTGGGCGGGGGGCCCTTAACACCGGGGAGCTGTTTTTT | CASSVGRGALNTGELFF
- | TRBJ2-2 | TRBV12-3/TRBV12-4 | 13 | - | TGTGCCAGCACCACCACTAGTTCCGGGGAGCTGTTTTTT | CASTTTSSGELFF
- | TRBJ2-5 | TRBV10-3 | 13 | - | TGTGCCATCAGTGTAAGGGCAGAAGAGACCCAGTACTTC | CAISVRAEETQYF
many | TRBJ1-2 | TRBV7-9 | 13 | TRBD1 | TGTGCCAGCAGCTCGACAGGGAGTAGTGGCTACACCTTC | CASSSTGSSGYTF
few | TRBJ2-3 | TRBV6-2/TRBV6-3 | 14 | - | TGTGCCAGCCGCCCGAGTCGTCCCACAGATACGCAGTATTTT | CASRPSRPTDTQYF
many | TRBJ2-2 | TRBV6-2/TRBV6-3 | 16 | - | TGTGCCAGCAGTTACACGGGCGGATCGAACACCGGGGAGCTGTTTTTT | CASSYTGGSNTGELFF
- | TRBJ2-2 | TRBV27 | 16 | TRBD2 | TGTGCCAGCAGTCTGATTCCCGGGACTAGCGCCGGGGAGCTGTTTTTT | CASSLIPGTSAGELFF
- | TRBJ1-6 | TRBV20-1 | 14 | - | TGCAGTGCTAGAGCGAGGGTTCCCTATTCACCCCTCCACTTT | CSARARVPYSPLHF
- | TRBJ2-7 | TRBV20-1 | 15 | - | TGCAGTGCTAGGCACTCCGGGACACCTTTAGGCGAGCAGTACTTC | CSARHSGTPLGEQYF
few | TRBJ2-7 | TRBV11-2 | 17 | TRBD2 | TGTGCCAGCAGGACTCCCGGGGCTAGCGGGAGCTCCTACGAGCAGTACTTC | CASRTPGASGSSYEQYF
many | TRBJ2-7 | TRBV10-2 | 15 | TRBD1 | TGCGCCAGCAGGCTCGGGACAGCCGAGGGGTTAGAGCAGTACTTC | CASRLGTAEGLEQYF